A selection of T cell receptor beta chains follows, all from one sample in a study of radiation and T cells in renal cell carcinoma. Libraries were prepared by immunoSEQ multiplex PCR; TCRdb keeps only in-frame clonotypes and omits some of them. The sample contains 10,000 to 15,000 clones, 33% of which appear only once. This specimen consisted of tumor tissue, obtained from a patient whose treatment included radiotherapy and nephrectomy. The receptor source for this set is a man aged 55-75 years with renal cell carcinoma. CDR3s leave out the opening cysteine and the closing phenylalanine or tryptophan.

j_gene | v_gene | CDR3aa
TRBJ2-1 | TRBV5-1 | ASSLLGSNEQF
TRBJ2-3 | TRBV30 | AWSDGNSGRTDTQY
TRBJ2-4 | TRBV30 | AWNSAAKNIQY
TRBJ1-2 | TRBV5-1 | ASSLDPGQGLYT
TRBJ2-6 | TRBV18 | ASSPRVSGANVLT
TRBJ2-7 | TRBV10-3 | AISESDSSYEQY
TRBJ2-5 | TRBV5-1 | ASSTGGGQAETQY
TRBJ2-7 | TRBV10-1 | ASSESFRPGGEQY
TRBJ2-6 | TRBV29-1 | SVDGQGKGANVLT
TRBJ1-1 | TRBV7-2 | ASSTTGDTEAF
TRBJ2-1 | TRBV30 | AWSAGTSYNEQF
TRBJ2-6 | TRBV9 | ASSGVTGVSGANVLT
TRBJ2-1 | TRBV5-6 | ASNWDYNEQF
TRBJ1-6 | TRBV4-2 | ASSPSRTGPANSPLH
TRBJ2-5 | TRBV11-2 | ASSLGNQGESETQY
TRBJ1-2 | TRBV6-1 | ASSTGANYGYT
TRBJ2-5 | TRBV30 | AWSVKGAQETQY
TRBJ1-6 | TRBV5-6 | ASSLAVQWTGSNSPLH
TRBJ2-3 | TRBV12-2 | ASRLASDRRDTDTQY
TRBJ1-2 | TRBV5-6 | ASRTGPFKDYGYT
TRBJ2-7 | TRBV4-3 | ASSLGTESYEQY
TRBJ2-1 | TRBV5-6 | ASSFGSQGNEQF
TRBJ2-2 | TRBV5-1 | ASSKTGANTGELF
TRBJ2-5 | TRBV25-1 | ASSDTYGGGQETQY
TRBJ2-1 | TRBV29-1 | SVERRQVEQF
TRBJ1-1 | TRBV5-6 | ASSLTTGQAMNTEAF
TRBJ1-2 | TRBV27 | ASSFLGDRYT
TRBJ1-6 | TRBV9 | ASSPRGNSPLH
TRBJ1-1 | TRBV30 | AWSPPTGFGSEAF
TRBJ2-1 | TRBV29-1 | SVGRDLLVGDEQF
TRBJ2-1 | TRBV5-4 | ASSGPGLGSQF
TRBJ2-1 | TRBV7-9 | ASSIGTTVYNEQF
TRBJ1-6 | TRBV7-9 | ASSLAQGGNSPLH
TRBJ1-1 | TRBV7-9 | ASSPPGQALLGAF
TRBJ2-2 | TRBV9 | ASGTQNTGELF
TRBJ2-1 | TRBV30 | AWQREKWDEQF
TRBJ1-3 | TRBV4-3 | ASSLTGGLDTIY
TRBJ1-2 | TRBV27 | ASSSDALRQGGYT
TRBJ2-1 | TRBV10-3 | AISEGRWGQGTNEQF
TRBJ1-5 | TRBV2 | ASMETGWGNQPQH
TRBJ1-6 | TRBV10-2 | ASSDFGRAYNSPLH
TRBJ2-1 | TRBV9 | ASSLDPGKEQF
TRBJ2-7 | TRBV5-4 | ASSAQHEQY
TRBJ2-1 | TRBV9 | ASSVGQGSYNEQF
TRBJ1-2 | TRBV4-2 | ASSQTQQGNYGYT
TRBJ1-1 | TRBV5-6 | ASSLGGGVNTEAF
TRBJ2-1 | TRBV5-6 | ASSWGTDYNEQF
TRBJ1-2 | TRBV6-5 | ASSNGQPRGHGYT